This note documents a single T cell receptor (beta chain) sequence. What it binds is unknown. This sample is part of a study of T-cell memory formation after mild COVID-19. General observations from the study: Proof of SARS-CoV-2 specificity was absent for the second-wave clones that crested on day 37. Later expanders leaned toward CD4+, whereas clones contracting from day 15 to 85 were balanced CD4/CD8.

The CDR3 runs 14 residues. V lost 5 bases, J lost 6 bases, and 6 bases stayed unmatched. Germline V gene sequence: CDR1 SQVTM, CDR2 ANQGSEA. Using constant-segment primers, 5'RACE produced TCR alpha and TCR beta cDNA libraries carrying sample barcodes and UMIs. TCRdb independently ran MiXCR on the 5' RACE reads; one entry per CDR3 protein. The sample holds 300,000 to 400,000 distinct CDR3 sequences; roughly 13% are singletons and the top ten take 22%. The chain carries TRBV29-1 and TRBJ2-1, with 11 bases aligning to TRBD1. Sample: PBMCs or a T cell subset sorted from them (not recorded which). This TCR came from a man between 18 and 35 years old who had mild COVID-19 (a few samples of this study predate the infection). Cell type and time point are not known. The CDR3 loop reads CSVPGQGGVNEQFF. CDR3 nucleotides: TGCAGCGTTCCGGGACAGGGGGGCGTCAATGAGCAGTTCTTC.